The 6 T cell receptor beta chains presented below share a single source sample, sequenced in a study of blood T cell repertoires in COVID-19. Profiling relied on immunoSEQ multiplex PCR, and the TCRdb table lists in-frame clones only, not all of them. The sample holds 320,000 or so clones, less than 85% seen once. The sequenced material came from PBMCs or T cells enriched from blood (not recorded which). These receptors all come from a young woman who had been exposed to COVID-19.

The rearrangement links TRBV7-8 to TRBJ1-3; D is unresolved. Trimming shortened V by 0 bases and J by 0 bases, and 9 bases separated the two germline ends. The CDR3 is made up of 16 amino acids. The germline V gene encodes CDR1 SGHVS and CDR2 FQNEAQ. The CDR3 sequence: CASSLADSYSGNTIYF. The DNA of the CDR3 is TGTGCCAGCAGCTTAGCGGACTCCTACTCTGGAAACACCATATATTTT.

In this sample, this clone turned up a few times. This rearrangement joins TRBV9 to TRBJ1-4, with 10 bases lining up with TRBD1. The CDR3 loop spans 15 amino acids. Germline V CDR1 and CDR2: SGDLS, YYNGEE. V lost 3 bases and J lost 7; bases outside the gene matches: 6. CDR3 bases: TGTGCCAGCAGCGCAGGGACAGGGGTTATTGAAAAACTGTTTTTT. Translating gives CASSAGTGVIEKLFF.

This clone was seen a single time. The chain has TRBV27 and TRBJ2-3, with TRBD1 as a possible D gene (5 bases). Per the germline V gene, CDR1 is MNHEY and CDR2 is SMNVEV (reference sequence). This CDR3 is built from 14 residues. Trimming cost V 5 bases and J 0 bases, with 9 bases left between them. The CDR3 loop is CASSRKGSTDTQYF. In nucleotides, the CDR3 is TGTGCCAGCAGTAGAAAGGGGAGCACAGATACGCAGTATTTT.

The chain employs TRBV24-1 and TRBJ1-2; 7 positions agree with TRBD1. Per germline, CDR1 KGHDR and CDR2 SFDVKD. CDR3 length: 15 amino acids. After removal of 0 bases from V and 6 bases from J, the junction contained 6 bases not matched to a gene. The CDR3 is CATSDLQRQGHGYTF. CDR3 DNA sequence: TGTGCCACCAGTGATTTGCAGAGACAGGGCCATGGCTACACCTTC.

The chain joins TRBV9 to TRBJ1-6, with D uncertain. Trimming left V 3 bases short and J 10 bases short, with 17 bases between. The germline gives CDR1 SGDLS, CDR2 YYNGEE. The CDR3 runs 15 residues. The CDR3 here is CASSASAGVGSPLHF. CDR3 DNA sequence: TGTGCCAGCAGCGCCTCGGCGGGTGTAGGGTCACCCCTCCACTTT.

The chain has TRBV27 and TRBJ2-3, with a tentative D call TRBD2 (5 bases). Trimming removed 4 bases from V and 9 bases from J, with 11 bases in between. Germline assignment: CDR1 MNHEY and CDR2 SMNVEV (reference sequence). The length of the CDR3 is 12 residues. In DNA, the CDR3 is TGTGCCAGCAGTTCAGGACTGGAGACGCAGTATTTT. Translation: CASSSGLETQYF.